This T cell receptor (beta chain) was identified during a study of cytomegalovirus exposure and HLA in healthy donors. Study-wide background: Among fewer than 500 genotyped donors, approximately 80% fell in the Caucasian-associated ancestry cluster.

Donors were ostensibly healthy at sampling, although undocumented immune exposures were probable. General study results and limits: About 90% or about 30% of the time was how often most TCR beta V segments were productive, according to an earlier analysis.

A multiplex PCR was run with 60 Vbeta primers and 13 Jbeta primers. Sequencing was performed with immunoSEQ multiplex PCR; in TCRdb, only in-frame clones are kept and a portion is missing. Here the sample spans under 200,000 clones, approximately 59% being singletons. As for this clone: The antigen is undetermined.

CDR1 and CDR2 from the germline V gene are SGHTA and FQGNSA. Trimming took 5 bases from V and 4 from J; bases not matched to a gene: 8. This CDR3 contains 14 residues. The sequence was obtained from a man aged 40-49 years in good health and CMV-seronegative. The specimen was PBMCs. This chain links TRBV7-2 with TRBJ2-7; 7 positions agree with TRBD2. CDR3 sequence: CASSGGWGGYEQYF. The CDR3 DNA reads as TGTGCCAGCAGCGGCGGATGGGGGGGGTACGAGCAGTACTTC.